The TCR beta chain under discussion was sequenced for a study of metastatic and nonmetastatic thyroid tumors. Study observations and caveats: When malignant thyroid tumors were compared with benign nodules, TCR beta diversity was reportedly significantly higher in the malignant tumors. This held in both blood and tumor samples.

None of the patients had undergone any treatment ahead of thyroid surgery. In the case of this clone: Its antigen is not identified.

Using MiXCR, TCRdb reanalyzed the PCR reads. The data hold some 20,000 clones, with approximately 14% observed a single time. Germline CDR1 is MDHEN and CDR2 is SYDVKM. J was trimmed by 4 bases and V by 3 bases; bases with no gene match: 3. The CDR3 loop spans 15 amino acids. The sequenced material came from blood. V is TRBV28 and J is TRBJ1-6; 7 positions agree with TRBD1. This sequence was found in a female donor with papillary thyroid cancer or a benign thyroid nodule (not recorded which). Some clones in this sample may be carry-over from other donors' samples. CDR3 coding DNA: TGTGCCAGCAGTTTGGGGGGACAGTATAATTCACCCCTCCACTTT. As protein: CASSLGGQYNSPLHF.